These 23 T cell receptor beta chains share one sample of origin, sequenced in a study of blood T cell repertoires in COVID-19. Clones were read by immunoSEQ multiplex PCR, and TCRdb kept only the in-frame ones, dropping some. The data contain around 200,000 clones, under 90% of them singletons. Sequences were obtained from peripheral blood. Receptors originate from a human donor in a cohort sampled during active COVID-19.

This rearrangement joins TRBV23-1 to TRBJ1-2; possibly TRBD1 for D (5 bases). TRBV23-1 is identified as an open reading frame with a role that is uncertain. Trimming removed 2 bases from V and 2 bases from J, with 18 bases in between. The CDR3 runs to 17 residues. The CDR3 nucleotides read TGCGCCAGCAGTCAAGGTACCACACAGGAAAAAAACTATGGCTACACCTTC. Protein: CASSQGTTQEKNYGYTF.

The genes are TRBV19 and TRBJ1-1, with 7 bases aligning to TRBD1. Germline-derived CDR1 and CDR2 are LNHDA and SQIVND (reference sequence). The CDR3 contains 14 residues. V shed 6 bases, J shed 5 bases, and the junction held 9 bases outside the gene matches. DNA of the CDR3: TGTGCCAGTAGAACCCCCGCAGGGGGGACTGAAGCTTTCTTT. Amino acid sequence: CASRTPAGGTEAFF.

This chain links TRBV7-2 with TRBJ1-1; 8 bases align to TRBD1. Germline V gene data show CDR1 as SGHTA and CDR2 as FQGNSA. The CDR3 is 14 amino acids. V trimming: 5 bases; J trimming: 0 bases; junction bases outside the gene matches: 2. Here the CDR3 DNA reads TGTGCCAGCAGCCGGACAGGGATGAACACTGAAGCTTTCTTT. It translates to CASSRTGMNTEAFF.

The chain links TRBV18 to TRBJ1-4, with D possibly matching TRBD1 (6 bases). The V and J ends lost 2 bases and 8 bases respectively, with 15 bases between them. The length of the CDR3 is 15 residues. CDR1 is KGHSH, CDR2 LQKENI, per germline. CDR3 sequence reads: CASSPEGVEEEKLFF. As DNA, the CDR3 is TGTGCCAGCTCACCAGAGGGGGTAGAGGAAGAAAAACTGTTTTTT.

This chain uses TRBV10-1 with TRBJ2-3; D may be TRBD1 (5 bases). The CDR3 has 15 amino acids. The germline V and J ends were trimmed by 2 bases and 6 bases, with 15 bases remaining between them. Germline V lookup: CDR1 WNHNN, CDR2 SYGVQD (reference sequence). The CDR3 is CASSETGARRDTQYF. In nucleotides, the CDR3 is TGCGCCAGCAGTGAGACAGGCGCCCGCCGGGATACGCAGTATTTT.

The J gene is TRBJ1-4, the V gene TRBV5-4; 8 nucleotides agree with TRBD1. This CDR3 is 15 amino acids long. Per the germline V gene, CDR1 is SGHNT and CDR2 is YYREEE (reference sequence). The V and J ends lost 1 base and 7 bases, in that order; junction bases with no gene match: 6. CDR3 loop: CASSLTGGRGEKLFF. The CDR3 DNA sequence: TGTGCCAGCAGCTTGACAGGGGGTAGAGGTGAAAAACTGTTTTTT.

Here the CDR3 DNA reads TGTGCCAGCAGTCCGACAGGGGAAGGGCGTCAGCCCCAGCATTTT. Translation gives CASSPTGEGRQPQHF. The chain carries TRBV6-5 and TRBJ1-5; 8 positions agree with TRBD1. The ends lost 5 bases at V and 6 bases at J; junction bases unmatched: 9. Germline V gene lookup returns CDR1 MNHEY and CDR2 SVGAGI. The CDR3 is made up of 15 amino acids.

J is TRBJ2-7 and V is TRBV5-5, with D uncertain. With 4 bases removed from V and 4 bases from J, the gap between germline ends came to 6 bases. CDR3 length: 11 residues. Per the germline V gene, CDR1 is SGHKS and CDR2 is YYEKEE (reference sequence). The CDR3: CASSQAYEQYF. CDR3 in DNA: TGTGCCAGCAGCCAAGCATACGAGCAGTACTTC.

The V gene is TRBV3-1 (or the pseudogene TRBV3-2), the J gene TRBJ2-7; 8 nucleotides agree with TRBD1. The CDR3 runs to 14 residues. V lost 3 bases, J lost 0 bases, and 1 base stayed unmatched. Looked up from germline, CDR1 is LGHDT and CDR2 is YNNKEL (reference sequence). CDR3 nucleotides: TGTGCCAGCAGCCAGGACAGGGACTCCTACGAGCAGTACTTC. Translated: CASSQDRDSYEQYF.

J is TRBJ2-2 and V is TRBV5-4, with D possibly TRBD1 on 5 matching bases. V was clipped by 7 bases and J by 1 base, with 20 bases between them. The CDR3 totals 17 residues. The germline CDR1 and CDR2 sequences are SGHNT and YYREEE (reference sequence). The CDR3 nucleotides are TGTGCCAGCGGCAAAATGGGGCGGACGATGAACACCGGGGAGCTGTTTTTT. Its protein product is CASGKMGRTMNTGELFF.

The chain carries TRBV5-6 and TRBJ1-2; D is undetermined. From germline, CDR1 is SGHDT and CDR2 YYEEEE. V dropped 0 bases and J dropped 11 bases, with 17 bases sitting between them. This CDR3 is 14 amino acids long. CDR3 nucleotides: TGTGCCAGCAGCTTGGGACGGAGCCCCATGAGGTACACCTTC. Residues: CASSLGRSPMRYTF.

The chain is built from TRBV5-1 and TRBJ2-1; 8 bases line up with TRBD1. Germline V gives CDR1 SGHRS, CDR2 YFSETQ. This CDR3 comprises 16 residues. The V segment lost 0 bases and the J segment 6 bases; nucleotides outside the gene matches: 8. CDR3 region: CASSLDGQGWFNEQFF. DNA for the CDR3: TGCGCCAGCAGCTTGGACGGACAGGGATGGTTCAATGAGCAGTTCTTC.

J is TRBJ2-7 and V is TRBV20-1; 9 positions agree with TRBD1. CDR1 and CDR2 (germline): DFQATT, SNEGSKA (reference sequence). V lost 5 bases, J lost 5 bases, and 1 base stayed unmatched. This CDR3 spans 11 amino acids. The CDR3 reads CSAGDRDEQYF. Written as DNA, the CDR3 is TGCAGTGCTGGGGACAGGGACGAGCAGTACTTC.

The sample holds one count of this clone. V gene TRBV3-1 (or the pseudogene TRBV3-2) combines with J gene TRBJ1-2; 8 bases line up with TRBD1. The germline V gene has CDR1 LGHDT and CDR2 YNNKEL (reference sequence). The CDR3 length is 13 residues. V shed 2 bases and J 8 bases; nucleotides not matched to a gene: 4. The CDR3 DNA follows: TGTGCCAGCAGCCAAAGGACAGGGCAGGGCTACACCTTC. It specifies CASSQRTGQGYTF.

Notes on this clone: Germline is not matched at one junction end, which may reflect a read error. CDR3 in amino acids: CASSYTGTVSF. CDR3 nucleotide sequence: TGTGCCAGCAGTTACACCGGGACAGTCTCCTTT. This rearrangement joins TRBV12-3 or TRBV12-4 to TRBJ1-3; 7 bases align to TRBD1. CDR3 size: 11 residues.

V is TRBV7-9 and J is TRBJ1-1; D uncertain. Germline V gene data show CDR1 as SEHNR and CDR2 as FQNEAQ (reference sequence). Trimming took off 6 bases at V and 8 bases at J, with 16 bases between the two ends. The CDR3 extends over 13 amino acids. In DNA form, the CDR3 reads TGTGCCAGCAGACAAGAGTCCACAGAAGAAGCTTTCTTT. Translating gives CASRQESTEEAFF.

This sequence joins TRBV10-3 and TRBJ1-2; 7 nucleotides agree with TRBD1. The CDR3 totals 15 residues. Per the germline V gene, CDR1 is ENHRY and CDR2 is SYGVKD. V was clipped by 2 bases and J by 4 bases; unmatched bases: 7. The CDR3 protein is CAISEKQGLGYGYTF. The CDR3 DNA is TGTGCCATCAGTGAGAAACAGGGGCTGGGCTATGGCTACACCTTC.

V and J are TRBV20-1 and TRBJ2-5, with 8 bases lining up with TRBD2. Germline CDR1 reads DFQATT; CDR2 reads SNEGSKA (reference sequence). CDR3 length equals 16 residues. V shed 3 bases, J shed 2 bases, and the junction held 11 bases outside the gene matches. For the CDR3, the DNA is TGCAGTGCTAGTAGCGGGGATCGCGGGAAACAAGAGACCCAGTACTTC. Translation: CSASSGDRGKQETQYF.

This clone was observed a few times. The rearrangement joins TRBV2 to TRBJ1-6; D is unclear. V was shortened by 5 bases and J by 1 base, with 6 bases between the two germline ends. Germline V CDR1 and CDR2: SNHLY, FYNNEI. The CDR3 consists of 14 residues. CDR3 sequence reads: CASSLQSYNSPLHF. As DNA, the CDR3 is TGTGCCAGCAGTTTACAGTCCTATAATTCACCCCTCCACTTT. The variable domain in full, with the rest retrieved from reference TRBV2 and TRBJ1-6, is EPEVTQTPSHQVTQMGQEVILRCVPISNHLYFYWYRQILGQKVEFLVSFYNNEISEKSEIFDDQFSVERPDGSNFTLKIRSTKLEDSAMYFCASSLQSYNSPLHFGNGTRLTVT.

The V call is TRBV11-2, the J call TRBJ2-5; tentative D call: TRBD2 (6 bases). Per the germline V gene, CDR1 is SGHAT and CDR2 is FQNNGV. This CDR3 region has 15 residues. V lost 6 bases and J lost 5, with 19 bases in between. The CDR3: CASSGTYGRRETQYF. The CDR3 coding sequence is TGTGCCAGCAGTGGAACATATGGGAGGCGGGAGACCCAGTACTTC. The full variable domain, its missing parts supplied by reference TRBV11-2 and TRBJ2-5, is EAGVAQSPRYKIIEKRQSVAFWCNPISGHATLYWYQQILGQGPKLLIQFQNNGVVDDSQLPKDRFSAERLKGVDSTLKIQPAKLEDSAVYLCASSGTYGRRETQYFGPGTRLLVL.

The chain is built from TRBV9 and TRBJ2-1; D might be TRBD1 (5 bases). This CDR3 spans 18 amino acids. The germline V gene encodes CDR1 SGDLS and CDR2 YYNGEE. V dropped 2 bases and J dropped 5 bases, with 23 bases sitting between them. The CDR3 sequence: CASSVRQGQNQLDNEQFF. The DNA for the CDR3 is TGTGCCAGCAGCGTCCGGCAGGGCCAAAACCAACTCGACAATGAGCAGTTCTTC.

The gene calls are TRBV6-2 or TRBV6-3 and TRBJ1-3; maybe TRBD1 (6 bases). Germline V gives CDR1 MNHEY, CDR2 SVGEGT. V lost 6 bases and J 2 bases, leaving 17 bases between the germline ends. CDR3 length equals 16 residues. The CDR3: CASSLSRQAAGNTIYF. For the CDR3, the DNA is TGTGCCAGCAGCCTCTCCCGACAGGCGGCTGGAAACACCATATATTTT.

The CDR3 nucleotides are TGTGCCAGCAGCCAAGTTGGTGCTAGCGGGGCTAGCACAGATACGCAGTATTTT. It translates to CASSQVGASGASTDTQYF. The chain joins TRBV4-2 to TRBJ2-3; TRBD2 aligns across 9 bases. This CDR3 has 18 residues. Trimming cost V 1 base and J 0 bases; bases outside gene matches: 8. Germline CDR1 LGHNA, CDR2 YNFKEQ.